The 13 T cell receptor beta chains listed next were all sequenced from one sample in a study of blood T cell repertoires in COVID-19. Profiling relied on immunoSEQ multiplex PCR, and the TCRdb table lists in-frame clones only, not all of them. Of around 300,000 clones detected, 80% to 90% appear once; the ten largest clones hold 2.4%. Sequencing input: PBMCs or T cells enriched from blood (not recorded which). These receptors all come from a woman aged 18-29 years who had recovered from COVID-19.

The gene calls are TRBV4-2 and TRBJ2-5; the D gene is possibly TRBD2 (6 bases). The V gene's germline CDR1 is LGHNA and CDR2 YNFKEQ. The CDR3 totals 14 residues. V lost 4 bases and J 5 bases, leaving 14 bases between the germline ends. As DNA, the CDR3 is TGTGCCAGCAGCCCGGTCCCGGGGGAGGAGACCCAGTACTTC. This codes for CASSPVPGEETQYF.

This clone appeared once. This chain uses TRBV29-1 with TRBJ1-3, with TRBD1 matching 11 bases. With V trimmed by 4 bases and J by 0 bases, 2 bases remained unmatched. The germline CDR1 and CDR2 sequences are SQVTM and ANQGSEA. This CDR3 region has 15 residues. CDR3 nucleotides: TGCAGCGTTGGGACAGGGGGCAACTCTGGAAACACCATATATTTT. Amino acids: CSVGTGGNSGNTIYF.

Here the CDR3 DNA reads TGCGCCAGCAGCCAAGACAGGGGAAACGAGCAGTACTTC. Amino acids: CASSQDRGNEQYF. The chain couples TRBV4-1 to TRBJ2-7; D might be TRBD1 (6 bases). CDR1 and CDR2 (germline): MGHRA, YSYEKL. The CDR3 sequence is 13 residues long. Between the trimmed V and J ends, which lost 0 bases and 5 bases, there was a span of 8 bases.

V gene TRBV5-6 combines with J gene TRBJ1-4; D perhaps matches TRBD1 (5 bases). CDR1 and CDR2 (germline): SGHDT, YYEEEE. V dropped 1 base and J dropped 5 bases, with 9 bases sitting between them. This CDR3 region has 14 residues. The CDR3 coding sequence is TGTGCCAGCAGCTTGTACGGGGGGAATGAAAAACTGTTTTTT. Residues: CASSLYGGNEKLFF.

The CDR3 reads CASSIQEVGYTF. The DNA for the CDR3 is TGTGCCAGTAGTATACAGGAGGTTGGCTACACCTTC. The V and J genes are TRBV19 and TRBJ1-2; D call uncertain. CDR3 length: 12 residues. Germline V gene lookup returns CDR1 LNHDA and CDR2 SQIVND (reference sequence). Trimming shortened V by 2 bases and J by 7 bases, and 8 bases separated the two germline ends.

The chain links TRBV6-8 to TRBJ2-6; 9 bases map to TRBD1. The germline V gene encodes CDR1 MNHGY and CDR2 SAAAGT. The CDR3 is made up of 15 amino acids. V was clipped by 7 bases and J by 5 bases; unmatched bases: 6. CDR3 sequence reads: CASILGQGWANVLTF. CDR3 sequence (DNA): TGTGCCAGCATTTTAGGACAGGGGTGGGCCAACGTCCTGACTTTC.

The chain is built from TRBV15 and TRBJ1-2, with unresolved D. V was shortened by 0 bases and J by 7 bases, with 9 bases between the two germline ends. The CDR3 is 13 residues long. CDR1 is LNHNV, CDR2 YYDKDF, per germline (reference sequence). The CDR3, as DNA: TGTGCCACCAGCAGAGATTGGGCAGGTGGCTACACCTTC. This gives the protein CATSRDWAGGYTF.

The chain uses TRBV9 and TRBJ2-6, with 7 bases lining up with TRBD1. The germline V gene encodes CDR1 SGDLS and CDR2 YYNGEE. The CDR3 is 23 residues long. The V and J ends lost 0 bases and 0 bases, in that order; junction bases with no gene match: 21. CDR3 bases: TGTGCCAGCAGCGTAGCGGGATTCAACTATTCGACAGGGTCCGTCTCTGGGGCCAACGTCCTGACTTTC. Its protein product is CASSVAGFNYSTGSVSGANVLTF.

This rearrangement joins TRBV18 to TRBJ2-3; a weak D match, TRBD1 (5 bases). The V gene lost 1 base and the J gene lost 2 bases, with 10 bases spanning the gap. The CDR3 has 15 amino acids. Germline V gene sequence: CDR1 KGHSH, CDR2 LQKENI. DNA of the CDR3: TGTGCCAGCTCACCACGACAGACAGCCACAGATACGCAGTATTTT. Translating it yields CASSPRQTATDTQYF.

The chain recombines TRBV5-1 with TRBJ1-2; the match to TRBD1 covers 7 bases. Germline V lookup: CDR1 SGHRS, CDR2 YFSETQ. This CDR3 is 15 amino acids long. V dropped 4 bases and J dropped 13; count of bases not matched to a gene: 19. CDR3 coding DNA: TGCGCCAGCAGCCCCCTTTCGGTGACAGGGATGGAGAGCACCTTC. Translated: CASSPLSVTGMESTF.

This clone was observed a few times. The chain couples TRBV6-4 to TRBJ2-3, with 8 bases that match TRBD1. Germline trimming cut 3 bases from V and 1 base from J; bases unmatched to any gene: 3. The CDR3 has 15 amino acids. From germline, CDR1 is MRHNA and CDR2 SNTAGT. CDR3 coding DNA: TGTGCCAGCAGTGAATCAGGGGGCGGCACAGATACGCAGTATTTT. It specifies CASSESGGGTDTQYF.

The rearrangement uses TRBV5-1 and TRBJ2-7; D possibly corresponds to TRBD1 (6 bases). Looked up from germline, CDR1 is SGHRS and CDR2 is YFSETQ. The CDR3 is 15 amino acids. Trimming left V 4 bases short and J 2 bases short, with 16 bases between. The CDR3 region is CASSPLQGNPYEQYF. CDR3 nucleotides: TGCGCCAGCAGCCCCCTACAGGGAAACCCCTACGAGCAGTACTTC.

This clone was counted a few times. This chain uses TRBV6-4 with TRBJ2-7; tentative D call: TRBD1 (6 bases). In germline, CDR1 is MRHNA, CDR2 SNTAGT. V was cut by 7 bases and J by 5 bases, with 18 bases left in between. This CDR3 has 14 amino acids. The DNA of the CDR3 is TGTGCCAGCACCCTCCGGGACAAGGGGGACGAGCAGTACTTC. Its protein product is CASTLRDKGDEQYF.